The clone carrying this T cell receptor (beta chain) is a singleton in its sample. The CDR3 is 15 residues long. Germline CDR1 LGHNA, CDR2 YSLEER. V was clipped by 0 bases and J by 7 bases, with 10 bases between them. Sequencing was performed with immunoSEQ multiplex PCR; in TCRdb, only in-frame clones are kept and a portion is missing. The sample holds around 73,000 clones; roughly 90% are singletons and the top ten take approximately 4.4%. The sample belongs to a study of technical replicates of blood from a few donors. Sequencing was carried out using PBMCs. The chain carries TRBV4-3 and TRBJ1-6; D is ambiguous. The receptor was derived from a human donor in good health. Some clones in this sample may be carry-over from other donors' samples. The CDR3, as DNA: TGCGCCAGCAGCCAAGATCGAGCTGCAAATTCACCCCTCCACTTT. Its protein is CASSQDRAANSPLHF.